Here is one T cell receptor beta chain with its context. Its recognized antigen is unknown. No per-base quality is available; no much larger clone lies one base away. Using the deep immunoSEQ assay, multiplex PCR amplified TCR CDR3 regions from genomic DNA. For each cell subset, the extracted genomic DNA was distributed evenly across all wells of several immunoSEQ 96-well plates, and each plate served as one replicate. For sorted subsets, roughly 190 ng of genomic DNA, equivalent to tens of thousands of T cell genomes, went into each replicate PCR. Purified libraries were quantified with a Qubit 3.0 fluorometer, sized on a Bioanalyzer 2100, and re-quantified with the KAPA Library Quantification kit. A separate single-read 150-cycle Illumina NextSeq 550 flow cell was used to sequence each immunoSEQ 96-well plate. As for the original processing: Because the immunoSEQ output held only junctional sequences and lacked quality scores, the filtering could not match the filtering applied to full-length reads. To assign V/J genes and CDR3, sequences were annotated using PyIR, a Python wrapper for IgBLAST v1.9, with IMGT germline references. Reads were removed for weak V/J assignments (E-value above 1e-6), missing CDR3, stop codons, out-of-frame junctions, or ambiguous translated residues. V3J clonotypes were defined as sequences sharing the same inferred V gene, J gene, and CDR3 amino acid sequence. The percentage overlap between two repertoires was calculated by dividing the number of shared unique clonotypes by the size of the smaller repertoire. Richness of each repertoire was evaluated using RTK rarefaction, the Chao1 estimator, and Recon v2.1 estimates of unobserved clonotypes. Generation probabilities were computed with OLGA for all TCRbeta clonotypes obtained by the gDNA method from several donors. Drawn from immuneACCESS, this table holds only the in-frame rearrangements with V and J called that TCRdb kept. Clones are partly lost; checked studies trace under half to an unresolved V gene and leave the rest unexplained. That table is the source of V, J and clone size, and D and trimming were worked out from the DNA. The sample yields some 2,000,000 clones; roughly 94% were counted once. The top ten clonotypes cover 0.1% to 0.15% of the sample.

The CDR3 sequence holds 13 residues, the cysteine and phenylalanine included. Only the CDR3 DNA stays, 39 bases, in frame from base 1. CDR1 and CDR2 are read off the germline V gene (reference sequence) as SEHNR and FQNEAQ. V and J lose 5 bases and 6 bases, and a span of 10 bases separates them. The donors were healthy, HIV-negative adults who had no recently reported acute infections or vaccinations. Only Caucasian adults living in Nashville, Tennessee, USA were represented among the donors. CD4+ T cells were enriched by magnetic negative selection; naive cells were then positively selected on CD45RA, and the negative fraction formed the memory subset. Blood was obtained by leukapheresis, after which PBMCs were separated by Ficoll-Histopaque density gradient centrifugation and cryopreserved in liquid nitrogen vapor phase. Analytical flow cytometry was used to check the purity and quantity of every magnetically sorted T cell population. Genomic DNA was isolated from each sorted fraction and quantified by UV absorbance on a Nanodrop 2000c.

The data stem from a study of shared clonotypes between healthy human individuals (TCRdb year 2020). Describing the broader study: The cohort included three men and a couple of women between 18 and 49 years of age. Per donor, three plates each were used for CD4 naive and CD4 memory, two for CD8 naive, and one for CD8 memory. The study deeply sequenced blood TCR repertoires of about 5 healthy adults to estimate repertoire size and the extent of clonotype sharing between individuals. Libraries were prepared and TCR repertoires were sequenced by different laboratories using diverse techniques, in order to increase sequencing depth and limit assay-specific biases. Leukapheresis yielded between about 0.85 and 10 billion PBMCs per donor.

Points the paper makes about the study in general: Compared with non-shared clonotypes, clonotypes shared by all four sorted-subset donors had higher generation probabilities. Sampling was restricted to blood, and TCR repertoires in tissue are likely to differ from TCR repertoires in blood. Pairwise subsampling indicated that sequencing depth was expected to affect the degree of clonotype sharing among donors. Larger estimated clonotype richness was generally found for naive subsets than for memory subsets. The genetic and exposure-history diversity represented was limited by the small number of donors. About 5% of naive CD4, more than 3% of naive CD8, 2.3% of memory CD4, and less than 0.45% of memory CD8 clonotypes were shared across several donors. Incomplete sequencing was indicated by rarefaction of sorted-subset datasets, despite the large sequencing depth.

The receptor was derived from a young man in good health. Recombination connected TRBV7-9 to TRBJ1-4; the D gene remains uncertain. What was sequenced was naive CD4+ T cells sorted from blood. The sample's cell subset or site label, in plain terms: CD45RA+ positively selected. The nucleotide sequence reads TGTGCCAGCAGCCCCCCCCCGGATGAAAAACTGTTTTTT. Its coded protein is CASSPPPDEKLFF.